Shown below are 29 T cell receptor beta chains from a single sample sequenced in a study of response to subunit inactivated influenza vaccine. Each CDR3 protein is one row after TCRdb ran MiXCR on the RT-PCR reads. Of about 540,000 distinct CDR3 sequences listed, roughly a quarter were seen once; the top ten hold 2.5% to 3%. A further study also used this sample, focusing on T cells expressing NK-cell markers. As that report states: cDNA encoding TCR beta was synthesized via 5'RACE template switching incorporating UMIs.

The sequenced sample was CD4+ T cells sorted from PBMCs, obtained 11 to 12 days after vaccination. The receptors were gathered from a man between 50 and 59 years old who received an inactivated influenza vaccine.

The V and J genes are TRBV20-1 and TRBJ2-5; TRBD2 aligns across 14 bases. Germline V gene data show CDR1 as DFQATT and CDR2 as SNEGSKA (reference sequence). This CDR3 is built from 16 residues. The ends lost 1 base at V and 3 bases at J; junction bases unmatched: 4. DNA for the CDR3: TGCAGTGCTAGAGGGGGGACTAGCGGGAGTAAAGAGACCCAGTACTTC. Translated, it gives CSARGGTSGSKETQYF.

There are a few counts of this clonotype. No DNA is shown, since the ends of the CDR3 on it are uncertain; the CDR3 is the one TCRdb lists. The chain employs TRBV19 and TRBJ2-7; the table's D call, TRBD2, was not checked against the DNA. The CDR3 spans 14 residues, counting both ends. Germline V gene sequence: CDR1 LNHDA, CDR2 SQIVND (reference sequence). CDR3 residues: CASTSGGGSYEQYF.

The chain combines TRBV20-1 with TRBJ2-7; 8 nucleotides match TRBD1. The ends lost 7 bases at V and 6 bases at J; junction bases unmatched: 11. Germline CDR1 reads DFQATT; CDR2 reads SNEGSKA (reference sequence). The CDR3 spans 13 residues. The CDR3 DNA follows: TGCAGTGTCAGGGGGCGACCGGCCTCCGAGCAGTACTTC. Protein product: CSVRGRPASEQYF.

CDR3 coding DNA: TGTGCCAGCAGCACTAGAGACTACGGGACAGCCGAAGCTTTCTTT. This translates into CASSTRDYGTAEAFF. The rearrangement uses TRBV7-9 and TRBJ1-1; 7 bases line up with TRBD1. In germline, CDR1 is SEHNR, CDR2 FQNEAQ (reference sequence). V was pared by 5 bases and J by 8 bases, with 14 bases of the junction left unmatched. The CDR3 has 15 amino acids.

This clonotype showed up just a few times. The chain joins TRBV7-9 to TRBJ2-4, with unresolved D. The CDR3 runs 16 residues. V dropped 5 bases and J dropped 2 bases, with 16 bases sitting between them. CDR1 is SEHNR and CDR2 is FQNEAQ in the germline V gene (reference sequence). The CDR3 loop reads CASSPSRVTSKNIQYF. Written as DNA, the CDR3 is TGTGCCAGCAGCCCCTCTAGGGTTACTTCCAAAAACATTCAGTACTTC. The entire variable domain, with the rest obtained from reference TRBV7-9 and TRBJ2-4, is as follows: DTGVSQNPRHKITKRGQNVTFRCDPISEHNRLYWYRQTLGQGPEFLTYFQNEAQLEKSRLLSDRFSAERPKGSFSTLEIQRTEQGDSAMYLCASSPSRVTSKNIQYFGAGTRLSVL.

V and J are TRBV24-1 and TRBJ1-5; 10 bases line up with TRBD1. There are 16 residues in the CDR3. Germline V lookup: CDR1 KGHDR, CDR2 SFDVKD. J gave up 6 bases and V 4 bases, and 8 bases lay outside the gene matches. The chain's CDR3 is CATSDPRDRGGQPQHF. CDR3 nucleotide sequence: TGTGCCACCAGTGACCCAAGGGACAGGGGCGGTCAGCCCCAGCATTTT.

This clonotype was seen a single time. At one end the junction does not follow the germline gene, possibly because of a read error. V is TRBV7-9 and J is TRBJ2-7; no clear D. From germline, CDR1 is SEHNR and CDR2 FQNEAQ (reference sequence). There are 12 residues in the CDR3. Written as DNA, the CDR3 is TGTGCCAGCAGCTTAGAGGTCAGAGGTTTGCACTTC. Translated, it gives CASSLEVRGLHF.

The rearrangement links TRBV4-1 to TRBJ2-2, with 12 bases lining up with TRBD2. Unmatched junction bases numbered 5, after V lost 3 bases and J lost 0 bases. Germline lookup yields CDR1 MGHRA and CDR2 YSYEKL. The CDR3 has 18 residues. CDR3 sequence (DNA): TGCGCCAGCAGCCAGCTGACTAGCGGGGGATCGAACACCGGGGAGCTGTTTTTT. Protein product: CASSQLTSGGSNTGELFF.

V usage is TRBV29-1 and J usage is TRBJ1-1; a weak D match, TRBD1 (5 bases). Germline CDR1 and CDR2: SQVTM and ANQGSEA. The germline V and J ends were trimmed by 5 bases and 1 base, with 14 bases remaining between them. The CDR3 extends over 14 amino acids. The CDR3, as DNA: TGCAGCGTTCGGTCGGGACTGACGAACACTGAAGCTTTCTTT. Its translation is CSVRSGLTNTEAFF.

In its sample, this clonotype was seen a few times. The CDR3 reads CASSLGGGDEQFF. DNA for the CDR3: TGTGCCAGCAGCTTGGGGGGGGGCGATGAGCAGTTCTTC. The chain carries TRBV5-4 and TRBJ2-1; a possible D gene is TRBD2 (7 bases). Germline V gene sequence: CDR1 SGHNT, CDR2 YYREEE (reference sequence). This CDR3 spans 13 amino acids. With 0 bases removed from V and 8 bases from J, the gap between germline ends came to 9 bases.

The rearrangement uses TRBV12-3 or TRBV12-4 and TRBJ1-2; weak D call: TRBD1 (6 bases). The CDR3 has 13 amino acids. Trimming removed 5 bases from V and 8 bases from J, with 15 bases in between. The CDR3 region is CASSLGTSLGYTF. The CDR3, as DNA: TGTGCCAGCAGTCTCGGGACATCTTTGGGCTACACCTTC.

This chain links TRBV5-6 with TRBJ2-1, with TRBD1 identical over 7 bases. V lost 4 bases and J lost 7; bases outside the gene matches: 14. CDR3 length: 16 residues. The germline CDR1 and CDR2 sequences are SGHDT and YYEEEE. DNA of the CDR3: TGTGCCAGCAGCCCGCCGGACAGGCCAAAGGGAAATGAGCAGTTCTTC. Its protein is CASSPPDRPKGNEQFF.

The chain's CDR3 is CASSLAGTNTYEQYF. In DNA form, the CDR3 reads TGTGCCAGCAGCCTTGCCGGGACTAACACCTACGAGCAGTACTTC. The chain combines TRBV7-2 with TRBJ2-7; 7 positions agree with TRBD2. Germline lookup yields CDR1 SGHTA and CDR2 FQGNSA. The CDR3 sequence is 15 residues long. Trimming took 5 bases from V and 2 from J; bases not matched to a gene: 9.

This clonotype came up once. The J gene is TRBJ1-4, the V gene TRBV6-6; D remains unclear. The CDR3 is 11 amino acids. CDR1 and CDR2 (germline): MNHNY, SVGAGI (reference sequence). Trimming removed 6 bases at V and 5 bases at J, with 4 bases between. The CDR3 bases are TGTGCCAGCAGGCACAATGAAAAACTGTTTTTT. Translating it yields CASRHNEKLFF.

The chain employs TRBV9 and TRBJ2-1, with TRBD1 identical over 8 bases. The germline CDR1 and CDR2 sequences are SGDLS and YYNGEE. Germline trimming cut 7 bases from V and 7 bases from J; bases unmatched to any gene: 10. The CDR3 extends over 14 amino acids. CDR3 bases: TGTGCCAGCGGGGACAGGTCGCCCGCGAATGAGCAGTTCTTC. The encoded protein is CASGDRSPANEQFF.

The genes are TRBV7-9 and TRBJ2-5, with 11 bases identical to TRBD1. There are 16 residues in the CDR3. Germline V CDR1 and CDR2: SEHNR, FQNEAQ (reference sequence). The V segment lost 1 base and the J segment 5 bases; nucleotides outside the gene matches: 6. This CDR3 is CASSLDRTGGGETQYF. The CDR3 DNA is TGTGCCAGCAGCTTAGACCGGACAGGGGGCGGTGAGACCCAGTACTTC.

The chain couples TRBV20-1 to TRBJ2-5; a possible D gene is TRBD2 (6 bases). CDR3 length equals 14 residues. In germline, CDR1 is DFQATT, CDR2 SNEGSKA (reference sequence). Between the trimmed V and J ends, which lost 3 bases and 4 bases, there was a span of 15 bases. CDR3 in amino acids: CSARARDSSETQYF. DNA for the CDR3: TGCAGTGCTAGGGCCCGGGACTCTTCAGAGACCCAGTACTTC.

CDR3 DNA sequence: TGTGCCAGCAGCCAGCGACTAGCGGGGGTCGAAAACATTCAGTACTTC. Translating gives CASSQRLAGVENIQYF. The chain employs TRBV5-4 and TRBJ2-4, with 12 bases aligning to TRBD2. CDR1 and CDR2 from the germline V gene are SGHNT and YYREEE (reference sequence). CDR3 length: 16 residues. J gave up 5 bases and V 4 bases, and 7 bases lay outside the gene matches.

This clonotype was observed a few times. The chain is built from TRBV7-2 and TRBJ2-3, with D maybe TRBD2 (7 bases). The V and J ends lost 4 bases and 4 bases respectively, with 18 bases between them. This CDR3 comprises 16 residues. Germline V CDR1 and CDR2: SGHTA, FQGNSA. The CDR3 DNA is TGTGCCAGCAGCTCATTCGGGACTACAGGGTCAGATACGCAGTATTTT. Its translation is CASSSFGTTGSDTQYF.

This clonotype occurred a few times. The chain carries TRBV11-2 and TRBJ2-6; no clear D. Looked up from germline, CDR1 is SGHAT and CDR2 is FQNNGV. This CDR3 is 14 amino acids long. Trimming stripped 1 base from V and 5 bases from J, with 6 bases between. The CDR3 region is CASSLGIRANVLTF. CDR3 nucleotides: TGTGCCAGCAGCTTAGGGATTAGGGCCAACGTCCTGACTTTC.

There are a few counts of this clonotype. V usage is TRBV7-3 and J usage is TRBJ2-5; no clear D. Germline CDR1 and CDR2: SGHTA and FQGTGA. V lost 6 bases to trimming and J lost 5 bases, with 10 bases between them. The CDR3 totals 12 residues. The CDR3 spells CASRPTRETQYF. For the CDR3, the DNA is TGTGCCAGCAGACCGACGCGGGAGACCCAGTACTTC.

This clonotype showed up just a few times. The gene calls are TRBV7-8 and TRBJ2-3, with D possibly being TRBD1 (5 bases). Germline CDR1 reads SGHVS; CDR2 reads FQNEAQ. The CDR3 has 17 amino acids. Trimming left V 5 bases short and J 2 bases short, with 20 bases between. Here the CDR3 DNA reads TGTGCCAGCAGCGCCACCACTCAGGGAACCAACACAGATACGCAGTATTTT. This sequence encodes CASSATTQGTNTDTQYF.

The rearrangement uses TRBV20-1 and TRBJ2-5; D uncertain. The V gene's germline CDR1 is DFQATT and CDR2 SNEGSKA (reference sequence). CDR3 size: 13 residues. Trimming left V 6 bases short and J 4 bases short, with 15 bases between. The CDR3 DNA sequence: TGCAGTGCCGCCGAGAGTAGACTAGAGACCCAGTACTTC. It yields the protein CSAAESRLETQYF.

This rearrangement joins TRBV5-1 to TRBJ1-1; 7 positions match TRBD1. This CDR3 comprises 14 residues. Trimming removed 4 bases from V and 2 bases from J; junction bases left unmatched: 5. CDR1 is SGHRS, CDR2 YFSETQ, per germline. CDR3 nucleotide sequence: TGCGCCAGCAGCCCAGGGGGGATAAACACTGAAGCTTTCTTT. It codes for CASSPGGINTEAFF.

The chain combines TRBV12-3 or TRBV12-4 with TRBJ1-4; D is perhaps TRBD1 (6 bases). The CDR3 extends over 14 amino acids. V dropped 6 bases and J dropped 13 bases, with 21 bases sitting between them. This chain's CDR3 is CASSADRSSGRLFF. Here the CDR3 DNA reads TGTGCCAGCAGCGCCGACAGGTCGAGCGGAAGACTGTTTTTT.

V usage is TRBV20-1 and J usage is TRBJ2-6; D gene ambiguous. CDR1 and CDR2 from the germline V gene are DFQATT and SNEGSKA (reference sequence). V lost 5 bases and J 2 bases, leaving 4 bases between the germline ends. The CDR3 totals 12 residues. As DNA, the CDR3 is TGCAGTGCTTTAACTGGGGCCAACGTCCTGACTTTC. The encoded protein is CSALTGANVLTF.

Worth noting for this clonotype: A much larger clone differs by one base, so this may be a read error. The rearrangement uses TRBV5-1 and TRBJ1-4, with a weak D call TRBD1 (5 bases). CDR3 length: 14 amino acids. Looked up from germline, CDR1 is SGHRS and CDR2 is YFSETQ. The CDR3 nucleotides read TGCGCCAGCCGCTTGAATGGGGGTAATGAAAAACTGTTTTTT. Translation: CASRLNGGNEKLFF. Complete variable domain (other parts from reference TRBV5-1 and TRBJ1-4): KAGVTQTPRYLIKTRGQQVTLSCSPISGHRSVSWYQQTPGQGLQFLFEYFSETQRNKGNFPGRFSGRQFSNSRSEMNVSTLELGDSALYLCASRLNGGNEKLFFGSGTQLSVL.

This clonotype has just a few counts. The chain has TRBV29-1 and TRBJ2-5, with D possibly being TRBD1 (6 bases). CDR1 SQVTM and CDR2 ANQGSEA come from the germline V gene. The CDR3 is 12 amino acids. V lost 4 bases and J lost 5, with 11 bases in between. CDR3 coding DNA: TGCAGCGTTGCGGACAGCCATGAGACCCAGTACTTC. Translating gives CSVADSHETQYF.

This clonotype turned up a few times. The chain links TRBV4-1 to TRBJ1-6, with D possibly matching TRBD1 (5 bases). There are 16 residues in the CDR3. With 2 bases removed from V and 7 bases from J, the gap between germline ends came to 15 bases. Germline lookup yields CDR1 MGHRA and CDR2 YSYEKL. The CDR3 region is CASSQFAGSGNSPLHF. CDR3 nucleotide sequence: TGCGCCAGCAGCCAATTCGCAGGGAGTGGGAATTCACCCCTCCACTTT.